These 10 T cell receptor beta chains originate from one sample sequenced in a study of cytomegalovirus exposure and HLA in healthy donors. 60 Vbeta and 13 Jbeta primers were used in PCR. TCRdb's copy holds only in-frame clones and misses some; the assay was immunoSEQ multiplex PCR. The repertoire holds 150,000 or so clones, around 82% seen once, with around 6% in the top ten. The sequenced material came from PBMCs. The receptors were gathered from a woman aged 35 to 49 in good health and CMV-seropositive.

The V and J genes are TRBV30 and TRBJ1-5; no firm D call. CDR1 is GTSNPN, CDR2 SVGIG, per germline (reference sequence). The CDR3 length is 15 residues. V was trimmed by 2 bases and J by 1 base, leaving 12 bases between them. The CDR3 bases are TGTGCCTGGAGTTCTGGGAGTCGGAGCAATCAGCCCCAGCATTTT. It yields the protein CAWSSGSRSNQPQHF.

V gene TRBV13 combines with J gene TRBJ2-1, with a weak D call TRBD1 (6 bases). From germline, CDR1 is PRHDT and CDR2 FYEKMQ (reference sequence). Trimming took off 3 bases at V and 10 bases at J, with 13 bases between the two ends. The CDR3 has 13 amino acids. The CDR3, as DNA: TGTGCCAGCAGCTTGGGCGAGGGGGAGGAGCAGTTCTTC. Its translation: CASSLGEGEEQFF.

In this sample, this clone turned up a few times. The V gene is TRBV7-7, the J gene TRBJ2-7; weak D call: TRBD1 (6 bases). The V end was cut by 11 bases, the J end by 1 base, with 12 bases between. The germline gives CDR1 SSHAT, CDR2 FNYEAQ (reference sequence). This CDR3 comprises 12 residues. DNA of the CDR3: TGTGCCCTACGGGACATATCCTACGAGCAGTACTTC. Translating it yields CALRDISYEQYF.

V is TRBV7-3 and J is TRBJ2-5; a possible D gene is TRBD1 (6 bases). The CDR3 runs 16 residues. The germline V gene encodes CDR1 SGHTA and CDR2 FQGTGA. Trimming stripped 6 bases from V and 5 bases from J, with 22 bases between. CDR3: CASSLALDSQRETQYF. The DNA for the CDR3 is TGTGCCAGCAGTCTGGCTCTGGACAGTCAGCGGGAGACCCAGTACTTC. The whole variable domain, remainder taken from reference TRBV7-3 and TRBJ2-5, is GAGVSQTPSNKVTEKGKYVELRCDPISGHTALYWYRQSLGQGPEFLIYFQGTGAADDSGLPNDRFFAVRPEGSVSTLKIQRTERGDSAVYLCASSLALDSQRETQYFGPGTRLLVL.

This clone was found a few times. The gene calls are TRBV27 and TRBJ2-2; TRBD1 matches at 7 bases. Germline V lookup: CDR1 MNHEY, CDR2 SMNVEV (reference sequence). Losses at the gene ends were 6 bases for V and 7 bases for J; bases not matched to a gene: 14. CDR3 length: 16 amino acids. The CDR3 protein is CASRPNLRGPVGELFF. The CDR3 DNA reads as TGTGCCAGCAGACCTAATCTGAGGGGGCCGGTCGGGGAGCTGTTTTTT.

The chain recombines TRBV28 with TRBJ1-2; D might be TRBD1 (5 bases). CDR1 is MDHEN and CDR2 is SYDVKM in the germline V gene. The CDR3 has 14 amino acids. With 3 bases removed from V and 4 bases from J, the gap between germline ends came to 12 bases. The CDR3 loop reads CASSLGLGSYGYTF. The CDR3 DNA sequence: TGTGCCAGCAGTTTGGGGCTGGGATCCTATGGCTACACCTTC.

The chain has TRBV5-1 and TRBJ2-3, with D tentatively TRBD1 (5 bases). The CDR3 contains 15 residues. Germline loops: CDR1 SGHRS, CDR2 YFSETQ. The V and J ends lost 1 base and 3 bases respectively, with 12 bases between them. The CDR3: CASSLIQGTTDTQYF. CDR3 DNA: TGCGCCAGCAGCTTGATTCAGGGAACGACAGATACGCAGTATTTT.

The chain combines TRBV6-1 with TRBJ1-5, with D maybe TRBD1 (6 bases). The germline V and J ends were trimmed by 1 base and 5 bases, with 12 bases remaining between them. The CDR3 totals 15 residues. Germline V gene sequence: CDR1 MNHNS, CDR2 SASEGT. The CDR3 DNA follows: TGTGCCAGCAGTGAAGGCCCAGCAGGGGATCAGCCCCAGCATTTT. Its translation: CASSEGPAGDQPQHF.

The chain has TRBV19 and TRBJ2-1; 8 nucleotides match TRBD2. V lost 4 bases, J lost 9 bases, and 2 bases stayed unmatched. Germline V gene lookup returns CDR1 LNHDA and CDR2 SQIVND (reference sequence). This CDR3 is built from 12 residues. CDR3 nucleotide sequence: TGTGCCAGTAGTAAGACTAGCGTTGAGCAGTTCTTC. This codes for CASSKTSVEQFF.

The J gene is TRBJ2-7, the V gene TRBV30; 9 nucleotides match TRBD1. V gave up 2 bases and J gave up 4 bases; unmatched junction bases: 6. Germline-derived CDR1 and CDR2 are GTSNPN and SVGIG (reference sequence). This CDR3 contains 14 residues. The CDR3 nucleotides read TGTGCCTGGAGTCTACAGGGGGCTAAATACGAGCAGTACTTC. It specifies CAWSLQGAKYEQYF.